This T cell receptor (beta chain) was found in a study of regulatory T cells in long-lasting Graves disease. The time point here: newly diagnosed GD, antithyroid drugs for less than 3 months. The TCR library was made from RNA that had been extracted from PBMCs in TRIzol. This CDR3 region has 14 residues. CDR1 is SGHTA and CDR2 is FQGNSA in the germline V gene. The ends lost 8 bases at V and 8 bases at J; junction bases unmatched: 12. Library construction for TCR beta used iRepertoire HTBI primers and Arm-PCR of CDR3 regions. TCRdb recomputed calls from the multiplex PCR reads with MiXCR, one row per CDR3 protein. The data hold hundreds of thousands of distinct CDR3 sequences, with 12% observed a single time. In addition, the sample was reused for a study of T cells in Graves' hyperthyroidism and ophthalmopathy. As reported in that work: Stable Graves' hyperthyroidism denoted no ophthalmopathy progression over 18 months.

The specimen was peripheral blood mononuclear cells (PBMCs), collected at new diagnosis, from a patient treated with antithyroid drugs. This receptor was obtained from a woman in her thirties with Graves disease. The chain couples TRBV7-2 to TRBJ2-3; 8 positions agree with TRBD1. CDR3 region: CASRQRQGPFTQYF. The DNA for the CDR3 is TGTGCCAGCCGTCAACGACAGGGGCCTTTTACGCAGTATTTT.